This section outlines one T cell receptor beta chain sequence together with its context. Antigen: not known. The germline gives CDR1 SGHDN, CDR2 FVKESK. The V and J ends lost 4 bases and 3 bases respectively, with 12 bases between them. The CDR3 is made up of 15 amino acids. This sample is drawn from a study of beta chain features in type 1 diabetes. Study background: Patients and healthy donors were similar in age, gender and cell yields. Study results and limitations: Within each of all four CD4+ subsets, Type 1 diabetes patients had TCRB CDR3s that were moderately but significantly shorter.

Expressed TCRB transcripts were sequenced after all isolated RNA was converted to cDNA. Roughly 3.5 million reads per sample were averaged for naive, central memory and regulatory samples. The assay was immunoSEQ multiplex PCR, and TCRdb's table has in-frame clones only and misses some. The sample includes more than 550,000 clones, over 12% of them seen just once. Sequencing input: naive CD4+ T cells from blood. This rearrangement joins TRBV14 to TRBJ1-4; D is undetermined. The clonotype was recovered from a man between 18 and 29 years old with type 1 diabetes. The CDR3: CASSPDEGANEKLFF. In DNA, the CDR3 is TGTGCCAGCAGCCCCGACGAGGGAGCTAATGAAAAACTGTTTTTT. Based on the CDR3 plus reference TRBV14 and TRBJ1-4, the full variable domain is EAGVTQFPSHSVIEKGQTVTLRCDPISGHDNLYWYRRVMGKEIKFLLHFVKESKQDESGMPNNRFLAERTGGTYSTLKVQPAELEDSGVYFCASSPDEGANEKLFFGSGTQLSVL.